A single sample gave rise to the 32 T cell receptor beta chains below, sequenced in a study of T cells in Graves' hyperthyroidism and ophthalmopathy. Amplification targeted TCR beta CDR3 regions from RNA transcripts. RT-PCR in the first round (using the HTBI primer set) targeted the TCR CDR3. Each CDR3 protein is one row after TCRdb ran MiXCR on the multiplex PCR reads. This table holds 40,000 to 60,000 distinct CDR3 sequences, 45% to 65% found once. Sequenced input: peripheral blood or thyroid tissue (not recorded which). These receptors were obtained from a man younger than 30 with Graves' hyperthyroidism.

In its sample, this clonotype was seen many times. V usage is TRBV7-8 and J usage is TRBJ2-7, with D perhaps matching TRBD1 (5 bases). The V gene lost 3 bases and the J gene lost 6 bases, with 12 bases spanning the gap. There are 13 residues in the CDR3. Germline lookup yields CDR1 SGHVS and CDR2 FQNEAQ. The CDR3 spells CASSFGQGTEQYF. As DNA, the CDR3 is TGTGCCAGCAGCTTCGGGCAGGGCACCGAGCAGTACTTC.

The chain has TRBV2 and TRBJ2-7; 8 positions match TRBD1. The CDR3 sequence is 16 residues long. Germline V lookup: CDR1 SNHLY, CDR2 FYNNEI. V was clipped by 5 bases and J by 6 bases; unmatched bases: 15. CDR3: CASSRTGMDLGGEQYF. CDR3 in DNA: TGTGCCAGCAGTCGGACAGGGATGGACCTGGGCGGCGAGCAGTACTTC.

Worth noting for this clonotype: At one end, the junction sequence differs from germline, possibly due to a read error. The rearrangement uses TRBV10-2 and TRBJ1-2; D gene ambiguous. The CDR3 is made up of 14 amino acids. CDR1 WSHSY and CDR2 SAAADI come from the germline V gene. In DNA form, the CDR3 reads TGTGCCAGCAGCTTTGGCAGGAGCAACTATGGCTACACCTTC. This codes for CASSFGRSNYGYTF.

Many counts were recorded for this clonotype. The chain combines TRBV13 with TRBJ1-1, with TRBD1 as a possible D gene (6 bases). Trimming left V 3 bases short and J 0 bases short, with 14 bases between. The germline V gene encodes CDR1 PRHDT and CDR2 FYEKMQ (reference sequence). This CDR3 spans 16 amino acids. This CDR3 is CASSFEGQLMNTEAFF. CDR3 nucleotide sequence: TGTGCCAGCAGCTTTGAAGGACAGTTGATGAACACTGAAGCTTTCTTT.

This clonotype was counted ten times or more. At one end the junction does not follow the germline gene, possibly because of a read error. The chain has TRBV5-1 and TRBJ2-5; 8 nucleotides agree with TRBD2. The CDR3 totals 17 residues. Germline CDR1 SGHRS, CDR2 YFSETQ. CDR3 amino acids: CASGLVGTSWGQETQYF. For the CDR3, the DNA is TGCGCCAGCGGCTTGGTGGGGACTAGTTGGGGCCAAGAGACCCAGTACTTC.

This clonotype was found many times. The chain joins TRBV28 to TRBJ1-5; perhaps TRBD1 as D (6 bases). Germline CDR1 MDHEN, CDR2 SYDVKM. Trimming removed 4 bases at V and 7 bases at J, with 11 bases between. This CDR3 has 13 amino acids. CDR3: CASSYRARQPQHF. The DNA for the CDR3 is TGTGCCAGCAGTTACAGGGCTCGGCAGCCCCAGCATTTT.

This clonotype was seen more than once but under ten times. The genes are TRBV9 and TRBJ1-2, with D possibly TRBD1 on 5 matching bases. CDR1 is SGDLS and CDR2 is YYNGEE in the germline V gene. The CDR3 contains 14 residues. The V end was cut by 0 bases, the J end by 6 bases, with 12 bases between. The CDR3 nucleotides are TGTGCCAGCAGCGTAGGCGGGGCCGCCGATGGCTACACCTTC. Amino acid sequence: CASSVGGAADGYTF.

This clonotype was picked up many times. The chain carries TRBV30 and TRBJ1-5; TRBD1 might be the D (6 bases). Looked up from germline, CDR1 is GTSNPN and CDR2 is SVGIG (reference sequence). Trimming left V 3 bases short and J 4 bases short, with 13 bases between. This CDR3 has 14 residues. CDR3 in DNA: TGTGCCTGGAGCCCGGACAGCGGTAATCAGCCCCAGCATTTT. Its protein is CAWSPDSGNQPQHF.

This clonotype was picked up many times. The chain carries TRBV6-5 and TRBJ1-5, with 9 bases that match TRBD1. The CDR3 loop spans 15 amino acids. Trimming cost V 10 bases and J 8 bases; bases outside gene matches: 15. Germline CDR1 reads MNHEY; CDR2 reads SVGAGI. The DNA of the CDR3 is TGTGCCATCCCGATCCCACAGGGGGCGCATAAGCCCCAGCATTTT. Protein sequence: CAIPIPQGAHKPQHF.

The V and J genes are TRBV28 and TRBJ2-7, with 9 bases aligning to TRBD2. This CDR3 has 14 residues. Germline-derived CDR1 and CDR2 are MDHEN and SYDVKM. V lost 11 bases to trimming and J lost 3 bases; unmatched junction nucleotides: 11. The CDR3 loop reads CAGTYSGGNYEQYF. The CDR3 coding sequence is TGTGCCGGCACGTATAGCGGGGGCAACTACGAGCAGTACTTC.

Here the CDR3 DNA reads TGCGCCAGCAGCGGGGGACTAGCGGGACGGGAGACCCAGTACTTC. This translates into CASSGGLAGRETQYF. This sequence joins TRBV5-1 and TRBJ2-5; 13 positions match TRBD2. This CDR3 is 15 amino acids long. Trimming removed 4 bases from V and 5 bases from J; junction bases left unmatched: 5. Per germline, CDR1 SGHRS and CDR2 YFSETQ.

The chain uses TRBV29-1 and TRBJ1-2; 7 bases align to TRBD1. Germline V gene sequence: CDR1 SQVTM, CDR2 ANQGSEA. Losses at the gene ends were 8 bases for V and 2 bases for J; bases not matched to a gene: 5. The CDR3 extends over 12 amino acids. In DNA form, the CDR3 reads TGCAGCCCAGGACAGGAGAACTATGGCTACACCTTC. Its protein is CSPGQENYGYTF.

This clonotype was observed many times. The chain combines TRBV11-2 with TRBJ1-1, with 10 bases aligning to TRBD1. The germline gives CDR1 SGHAT, CDR2 FQNNGV. There are 15 residues in the CDR3. J lost 4 bases, V lost 5 bases, and 7 bases had no gene match. The CDR3, as DNA: TGTGCCAGCAGCCTATTCCGGGACAGGGGCACTGAAGCTTTCTTT. Translated, it gives CASSLFRDRGTEAFF.

This clonotype appeared many times. This chain links TRBV7-2 with TRBJ1-2, with D possibly being TRBD1 (6 bases). CDR1 is SGHTA, CDR2 FQGNSA, per germline. CDR3 size: 16 residues. V lost 8 bases to trimming and J lost 7 bases, with 26 bases between them. CDR3 sequence reads: CASDNTHGGGAGGYTF. CDR3 DNA: TGTGCCAGCGATAACACGCACGGCGGGGGGGCCGGTGGCTACACCTTC.

CDR3 region: CASSPTDTYEQYF. The CDR3 DNA is TGTGCCAGCAGCCCAACAGACACCTACGAGCAGTACTTC. The V and J genes are TRBV2 and TRBJ2-7, with D unclear. The CDR3 covers 13 residues. With 6 bases removed from V and 2 bases from J, the gap between germline ends came to 11 bases. Germline-derived CDR1 and CDR2 are SNHLY and FYNNEI.

This clonotype is a singleton in its sample. This chain uses TRBV7-2 with TRBJ2-7, with a tentative D call TRBD2 (5 bases). Trimming pared 1 base from V and 6 bases from J, leaving 10 bases between. CDR3 length: 13 residues. Germline loops: CDR1 SGHTA, CDR2 FQGNSA. CDR3 sequence: CASSLVFRGEQYF. The CDR3 DNA reads TGTGCCAGCAGCTTAGTTTTCCGGGGCGAGCAGTACTTC. The variable domain in full, with the rest retrieved from reference TRBV7-2 and TRBJ2-7, is GAGVSQSPSNKVTEKGKDVELRCDPISGHTALYWYRQSLGQGLEFLIYFQGNSAPDKSGLPSDRFSAERTGGSVSTLTIQRTQQEDSAVYLCASSLVFRGEQYFGPGTRLTVT.

This sequence joins TRBV2 and TRBJ2-5; TRBD1 aligns across 7 bases. The germline CDR1 and CDR2 sequences are SNHLY and FYNNEI. The CDR3 is made up of 15 amino acids. The V gene end was trimmed by 6 bases and the J gene end by 12 bases; junction bases not matched to a gene: 19. The CDR3 DNA is TGTGCCAGCAGATCACAGGGGTTTGATCAGAGCGAGGAGTACTTC. The encoded protein is CASRSQGFDQSEEYF.

Notes on this clonotype: Sequence at one end of the junction differs from germline and may be a read error. The V and J genes are TRBV7-9 and TRBJ1-3; no definite D call. Germline CDR1 and CDR2: SEHNR and FQNEAQ (reference sequence). The CDR3 is 16 residues long. The CDR3 sequence: CASSLALPGSGNTIYF. The CDR3 region has the DNA TGTGCCAGCAGCTTAGCGCTGCCGGGTTCTGGAAACACTATATATTTT.

This clonotype appeared many times. V usage is TRBV6-1 and J usage is TRBJ2-2; possible D gene TRBD1, 6 bases. This CDR3 is built from 16 residues. Germline V CDR1 and CDR2: MNHNS, SASEGT. The V and J ends lost 5 bases and 3 bases respectively, with 16 bases between them. CDR3 region: CASSQQGFGYTGELFF. CDR3 coding DNA: TGTGCCAGCAGTCAACAGGGATTCGGGTACACCGGGGAGCTGTTTTTT.

J is TRBJ2-7 and V is TRBV10-3; 7 bases align to TRBD1. The CDR3 contains 14 residues. Per the germline V gene, CDR1 is ENHRY and CDR2 is SYGVKD. The J segment lost 0 bases and the V segment lost 6 bases, leaving 5 bases of the junction unmatched. CDR3 DNA sequence: TGTGCCATCAGGGAGACAGGGTCCTCCTACGAGCAGTACTTC. This sequence encodes CAIRETGSSYEQYF.

This clonotype was recorded many times. J is TRBJ2-5 and V is TRBV20-1; 7 nucleotides line up with TRBD1. The CDR3 has 15 amino acids. Trimming removed 3 bases from V and 0 bases from J; junction bases left unmatched: 7. The germline CDR1 and CDR2 sequences are DFQATT and SNEGSKA (reference sequence). CDR3 in DNA: TGCAGTGCTAGCCGACCCAGGGGGAACCAAGAGACCCAGTACTTC. The encoded protein is CSASRPRGNQETQYF.

The chain has TRBV7-9 and TRBJ2-5, with D tentatively TRBD1 or TRBD2 (5 bases each). The CDR3 contains 14 residues. The germline V gene has CDR1 SEHNR and CDR2 FQNEAQ (reference sequence). The V and J ends lost 5 bases and 5 bases respectively, with 15 bases between them. The CDR3 nucleotides are TGTGCCAGCAGCGACCCCGGGGCCTGGGAGACCCAGTACTTC. Translated, it gives CASSDPGAWETQYF.

This clonotype was observed at least ten times. The chain links TRBV19 to TRBJ2-2; D remains unclear. V lost 9 bases to trimming and J lost 3 bases, with 14 bases between them. Germline V gene sequence: CDR1 LNHDA, CDR2 SQIVND (reference sequence). The CDR3 consists of 14 residues. The CDR3, as DNA: TGTGCCAGCGTCCGCAGGTGGGACACCGGGGAGCTGTTTTTT. Encoded protein: CASVRRWDTGELFF.

J is TRBJ1-6 and V is TRBV10-3, with TRBD1 as a possible D gene (5 bases). The germline V gene has CDR1 ENHRY and CDR2 SYGVKD. Trimming removed 7 bases at V and 0 bases at J, with 10 bases between. The CDR3 extends over 15 amino acids. As DNA, the CDR3 is TGTGCCATCACCGGGACGAGCTCCTATAATTCACCCCTCCACTTT. Translation: CAITGTSSYNSPLHF.

There are many counts of this clonotype. The chain recombines TRBV19 with TRBJ2-2, with TRBD2 identical over 12 bases. The CDR3 runs to 17 residues. The V segment lost 5 bases and the J segment 6 bases; nucleotides outside the gene matches: 10. Per germline, CDR1 LNHDA and CDR2 SQIVND (reference sequence). The CDR3 reads CASSLGTSGPGAGELFF. DNA of the CDR3: TGTGCCAGTAGTCTCGGGACTAGCGGGCCGGGAGCCGGGGAGCTGTTTTTT. The entire variable domain, with the rest obtained from reference TRBV19 and TRBJ2-2, is as follows: DGGITQSPKYLFRKEGQNVTLSCEQNLNHDAMYWYRQDPGQGLRLIYYSQIVNDFQKGDIAEGYSVSREKKESFPLTVTSAQKNPTAFYLCASSLGTSGPGAGELFFGEGSRLTVL.

This clonotype was recorded at least ten times. The chain couples TRBV19 to TRBJ1-1; D remains ambiguous. CDR3 size: 13 residues. Between the trimmed V and J ends, which lost 5 bases and 5 bases, there was a span of 12 bases. Germline CDR1 is LNHDA and CDR2 is SQIVND (reference sequence). The CDR3 bases are TGTGCCAGTAGTCCCCATAAGAGGACTGAAGCTTTCTTT. Amino acids: CASSPHKRTEAFF.

The rearrangement joins TRBV7-9 to TRBJ2-7, with TRBD2 identical over 12 bases. The V and J ends lost 1 base and 7 bases, in that order; junction bases with no gene match: 14. The CDR3 loop spans 18 amino acids. Germline V gene sequence: CDR1 SEHNR, CDR2 FQNEAQ (reference sequence). The CDR3 is CASSLESTSGRVLREQYF. CDR3 sequence (DNA): TGTGCCAGCAGCTTAGAGTCGACTAGCGGGAGAGTACTACGAGAGCAGTACTTC.

This clonotype has just one count. An end of the junction does not agree with germline; a read error may underlie this. For the CDR3, the DNA is TGTGCCAGCAGTTACTCCCCGTTCGGATCCGCCGGGGAGCTGTTTTTT. Protein: CASSYSPFGSAGELFF. The chain combines TRBV24-1 with TRBJ2-2; D gene uncertain. The CDR3 has 16 residues. Germline loops: CDR1 KGHDR, CDR2 SFDVKD.

The rearrangement links TRBV7-2 to TRBJ2-1; D is unresolved. V lost 5 bases to trimming and J lost 4 bases, with 9 bases between them. Germline V gene data show CDR1 as SGHTA and CDR2 as FQGNSA. The CDR3 contains 13 residues. The CDR3 reads CASSQQEYNEQFF. The CDR3 DNA follows: TGTGCCAGCAGCCAGCAGGAGTACAATGAGCAGTTCTTC. Full variable domain (missing parts from reference TRBV7-2 and TRBJ2-1): GAGVSQSPSNKVTEKGKDVELRCDPISGHTALYWYRQSLGQGLEFLIYFQGNSAPDKSGLPSDRFSAERTGGSVSTLTIQRTQQEDSAVYLCASSQQEYNEQFFGPGTRLTVL.

Note on this clonotype: At one end, the junction sequence differs from germline, possibly due to a read error. This chain uses TRBV12-3 or TRBV12-4 with TRBJ1-1; D call uncertain. The CDR3 runs 14 residues. The CDR3 loop reads CASRKEGLNIEAFF. In nucleotides, the CDR3 is TGTGCCAGCAGGAAAGAAGGCCTGAACATTGAAGCTTTCTTT.

The chain couples TRBV10-2 to TRBJ1-1; D may be TRBD1 (6 bases). Trimming stripped 8 bases from V and 1 base from J, with 8 bases between. The CDR3 sequence is 12 residues long. The germline CDR1 and CDR2 sequences are WSHSY and SAAADI. The CDR3 bases are TGCGCCAGCGGCAGGGGGAACACTGAAGCTTTCTTT. Protein sequence: CASGRGNTEAFF.

This clonotype was seen at least ten times. The CDR3 here is CSASSGRVDSTDTQYF. For the CDR3, the DNA is TGCAGTGCTAGTAGCGGGAGGGTGGATTCGACAGATACGCAGTATTTT. The V gene is TRBV20-1, the J gene TRBJ2-3; 11 positions match TRBD2. The junction had 8 bases not matched to a gene; V was cut back by 3 bases and J by 3 bases. CDR1 DFQATT and CDR2 SNEGSKA come from the germline V gene (reference sequence). The CDR3 has 16 amino acids.